The clone carrying this T cell receptor (beta chain) appeared a few times. This entry belongs to a study of identical twins. J gave up 3 bases and V 0 bases, and 11 bases lay outside the gene matches. This CDR3 region has 18 residues. CDR1 and CDR2 (germline): DFQATT, SNEGSKA (reference sequence). TCRdb independently ran MiXCR on the 5' RACE reads; one entry per CDR3 protein. The data show some 230,000 distinct CDR3 sequences, 5.5% to 7.5% seen once. This sample was shared with a second study, whose subject was T cells expressing NK-cell markers. This second report adds: Sorted CD3+CD56-NKG2C+, CD3+CD56+NKG2C+ and CD3+CD56+NKG2C- T cells supplied the TCR beta repertoires.

Sequencing was carried out using CD8+ T cells sorted from blood. This clonotype originated in a woman under 30 in good health. The gene calls are TRBV20-1 and TRBJ2-1; 10 bases are a match to TRBD2. This chain's CDR3 is CSAREGARRTSGYNEQFF. CDR3 coding DNA: TGCAGTGCTAGAGAGGGGGCACGGAGGACTAGCGGCTACAATGAGCAGTTCTTC.